The source of this T cell receptor (beta chain) is a study of shared clonotypes between healthy human individuals. Donors were healthy HIV-negative adults without recently reported acute infections or vaccinations. The authors ran the assay at deep level. Replicate PCRs for unsorted PBMC used approximately 300 ng DNA (approximately 30,000 T cell genomes). The method was immunoSEQ multiplex PCR; TCRdb's version includes in-frame clones alone and lacks a portion of them. The sample lists 450,000 to 500,000 clones, 60% to 80% occurring once. Germline CDR1 reads MDHEN; CDR2 reads SYDVKM. Trimming stripped 1 base from V and 4 bases from J, with 13 bases between. The CDR3 has 15 residues.

The chain recombines TRBV28 with TRBJ1-1; perhaps TRBD1 as D (5 bases). The sequence was collected from a woman aged 35 to 49 in good health. Some clones in this sample may be carry-over from other donors' samples. Sequences were obtained from PBMCs. CDR3 DNA sequence: TGTGCCAGCAGTTTATTGGCTGGGGCGGGCACTGAAGCTTTCTTT. Residues: CASSLLAGAGTEAFF.